This T cell receptor beta chain is drawn from a study of T cell responses to AZD1222 COVID-19 vaccine. TCRdb's table, derived via immunoSEQ multiplex PCR, lists solely in-frame clones and lacks some. The table has 65,000 to 70,000 clones, 83% seen once. V lost 7 bases, J lost 5 bases, and 7 bases lay in between. The length of the CDR3 is 11 residues. This clone occurred a few times. Its antigen remains unidentified. Study-level results: Nearly half of the spike-specific TCRs reportedly recognize variant regions that carry no mutations. Donors skewed white British and female; clonal diversity was possibly underestimated. There were vaccine-associated CD4 TCRs across spike, dominant at 160-218 and 743-854.

Pooling was applied to second doses at about 4 or about 12 weeks. This chain uses TRBV12-3 or TRBV12-4 with TRBJ2-3; D gene ambiguous. The specimen was peripheral blood, collected 28 days after the second AZD1222 dose. The receptor was derived from an adult who received the AZD1222 COVID-19 vaccine. The CDR3 here is CASTLLDTQYF. CDR3 coding DNA: TGTGCCAGCACCCTACTAGATACGCAGTATTTT.